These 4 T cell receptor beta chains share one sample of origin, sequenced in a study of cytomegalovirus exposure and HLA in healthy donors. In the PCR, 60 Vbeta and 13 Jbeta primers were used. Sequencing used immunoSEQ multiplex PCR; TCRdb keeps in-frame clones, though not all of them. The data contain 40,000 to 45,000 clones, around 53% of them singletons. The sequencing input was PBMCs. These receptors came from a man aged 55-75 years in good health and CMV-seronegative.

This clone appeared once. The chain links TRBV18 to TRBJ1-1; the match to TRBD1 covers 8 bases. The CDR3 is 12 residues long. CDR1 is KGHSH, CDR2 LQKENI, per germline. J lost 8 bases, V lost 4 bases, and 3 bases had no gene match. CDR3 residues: CASSRTGPEAFF. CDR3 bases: TGTGCCAGCTCACGGACAGGGCCCGAAGCTTTCTTT.

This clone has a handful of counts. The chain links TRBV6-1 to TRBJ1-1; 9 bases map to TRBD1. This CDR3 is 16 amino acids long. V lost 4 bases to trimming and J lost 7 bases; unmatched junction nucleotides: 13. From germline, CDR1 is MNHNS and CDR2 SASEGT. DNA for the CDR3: TGTGCCAGCAGTGCTGAAGTAGTTGGACAGGGGATTGAAGCTTTCTTT. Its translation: CASSAEVVGQGIEAFF.

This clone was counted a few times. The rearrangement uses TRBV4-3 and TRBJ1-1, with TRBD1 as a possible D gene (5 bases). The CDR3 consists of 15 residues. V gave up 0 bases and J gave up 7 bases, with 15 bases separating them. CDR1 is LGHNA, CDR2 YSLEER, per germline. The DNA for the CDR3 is TGCGCCAGCAGCCAAGATTTATCGACAGCGGGTGAAGCTTTCTTT. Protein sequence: CASSQDLSTAGEAFF.

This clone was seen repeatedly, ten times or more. CDR3 coding DNA: TGTGCCAGCTCACCCCGGGACAGTATCTCGAATGAGCAGTTCTTC. Translated, it gives CASSPRDSISNEQFF. This chain uses TRBV18 with TRBJ2-1; 7 bases are a match to TRBD1. The CDR3 length is 15 residues. Trimming removed 3 bases from V and 7 bases from J; junction bases left unmatched: 9. Germline loops: CDR1 KGHSH, CDR2 LQKENI.